Below, 7 T cell receptor beta chains from the same sample are listed, as sequenced in a study of OX40 agonist ivuxolimab in advanced cancers. TCRdb's table, derived via immunoSEQ multiplex PCR, lists solely in-frame clones and lacks some. This table has more than 70,000 clones, under 90% appearing once. The source material was CD4+ or CD8+ T cells sorted from blood, sampled in a trial of the OX40 agonist ivuxolimab. These receptors originate from an adult with an advanced solid tumor such as melanoma, head and neck, liver or kidney cancer.

The chain has TRBV6-1 and TRBJ2-1; unclear D gene. Germline CDR1 and CDR2: MNHNS and SASEGT. CDR3 length: 11 amino acids. V lost 6 bases and J lost 4, with 4 bases in between. The CDR3 sequence is CASSQYNEQFF. In DNA, the CDR3 is TGTGCCAGCAGCCAGTACAATGAGCAGTTCTTC.

The chain couples TRBV6-5 to TRBJ2-5, with D maybe TRBD2 (6 bases). Germline values: CDR1 MNHEY, CDR2 SVGAGI. V was shortened by 5 bases and J by 5 bases, with 12 bases between the two germline ends. This CDR3 is built from 13 residues. The CDR3 region is CASSGTSLETQYF. The CDR3 coding sequence is TGTGCCAGCAGTGGAACTAGCCTGGAGACCCAGTACTTC.

The chain uses TRBV7-2 and TRBJ2-1; no firm D call. The CDR3 spans 14 residues. From germline, CDR1 is SGHTA and CDR2 FQGNSA. V was clipped by 1 base and J by 4 bases, with 8 bases between them. CDR3 in amino acids: CASSLGIEYNEQFF. The CDR3 region has the DNA TGTGCCAGCAGCTTAGGGATAGAATACAATGAGCAGTTCTTC.

The sample holds one count of this clone. The rearrangement links TRBV27 to TRBJ1-1, with 7 bases identical to TRBD1. Germline CDR1 reads MNHEY; CDR2 reads SMNVEV (reference sequence). The CDR3 is 16 residues long. V dropped 3 bases and J dropped 0; count of bases not matched to a gene: 7. CDR3 region: CASSFRQGRMNTEAFF. The CDR3 nucleotides read TGTGCCAGCAGTTTTAGACAGGGACGGATGAACACTGAAGCTTTCTTT.

This clone was seen a handful of times. The chain employs TRBV11-2 and TRBJ1-2; perhaps TRBD1 as D (6 bases). V shed 5 bases and J shed 3 bases, with 10 bases lying between them. CDR1 is SGHAT, CDR2 FQNNGV, per germline. CDR3 length equals 13 residues. The CDR3 is CASSPRQDYGYTF. Here the CDR3 DNA reads TGTGCCAGCAGCCCGCGACAGGACTATGGCTACACCTTC.

The chain recombines TRBV15 with TRBJ1-2; D may be TRBD1 (6 bases). Germline V lookup: CDR1 LNHNV, CDR2 YYDKDF (reference sequence). The CDR3 extends over 13 amino acids. Deletions cut 1 base from V and 8 bases from J, with 11 bases between. The CDR3 nucleotides read TGTGCCACCAGCAGAGTATTACAGGGCGGCTACACCTTC. It is translated as CATSRVLQGGYTF.

This sequence joins TRBV21-1 and TRBJ1-5. TRBV21-1 is described as a pseudogene. There are 16 residues in the CDR3. The CDR3 nucleotides read TGTGCCAGCAGCCACAAGAGGGGGGGCAGCAATCAGCCCCAGCATTTT. As protein: CASSHKRGGSNQPQHF.